The next 24 T cell receptor beta chains were all read from a single sample in a study of a mutant IDH1 vaccine in newly diagnosed glioma. Generated by immunoSEQ multiplex PCR, the TCRdb table keeps only in-frame clones and is missing some. The sample consists of about 94,000 clones, nearly 90% of them appearing once. Time point here: week 47, end of study. A 20-mer mutant IDH1 peptide at 300 ug was injected subcutaneously with topical imiquimod. For these receptors, no antigen is known. Material: PBMCs, obtained from a glioma patient whose treatment included an IDH1 peptide vaccine. All receptors derive from a woman in her forties or fifties with glioma.

The chain has TRBV6-6 and TRBJ2-7; D may be TRBD1 (5 bases). V was shortened by 6 bases and J by 1 base, with 13 bases between the two germline ends. CDR1 is MNHNY, CDR2 SVGAGI, per germline (reference sequence). This CDR3 has 14 residues. The CDR3 loop is CASSQPGMSYEQYF. The CDR3 DNA follows: TGTGCCAGCAGCCAACCAGGGATGTCCTACGAGCAGTACTTC.

V is TRBV19 and J is TRBJ2-2; 7 positions match TRBD2. Looked up from germline, CDR1 is LNHDA and CDR2 is SQIVND (reference sequence). The CDR3 loop spans 16 amino acids. Trimming took 4 bases from V and 1 from J; bases not matched to a gene: 6. For the CDR3, the DNA is TGTGCCAGTAGTAGCCGGGACTACGTGAACACCGGGGAGCTGTTTTTT. This gives the protein CASSSRDYVNTGELFF.

This clone has just a few counts. The V call is TRBV28, the J call TRBJ1-2; weak D call: TRBD1 (6 bases). The V gene's germline CDR1 is MDHEN and CDR2 SYDVKM. The CDR3 is 13 residues long. The ends were cut back, 6 bases at V and 2 bases at J, with 10 bases in the middle. This chain's CDR3 is CASSPTGNYGYTF. The CDR3 bases are TGTGCCAGCAGCCCAACAGGGAACTATGGCTACACCTTC.

The chain carries TRBV7-8 and TRBJ1-1; no clear D gene. This CDR3 comprises 13 residues. Germline values: CDR1 SGHVS, CDR2 FQNEAQ. Deletions cut 8 bases from V and 1 base from J, with 11 bases between. CDR3 residues: CASSPRENTEAFF. CDR3 nucleotide sequence: TGTGCCAGCTCCCCGCGGGAGAACACTGAAGCTTTCTTT.

The rearrangement joins TRBV28 to TRBJ2-1; 15 nucleotides align to TRBD2. This CDR3 has 14 amino acids. The germline V gene encodes CDR1 MDHEN and CDR2 SYDVKM. J lost 14 bases, V lost 5 bases, and 7 bases had no gene match. The CDR3 DNA follows: TGTGCCAGCAGTCCCCCGGGACTAGCGGGAGGAGAGTTCTTC. Its translation: CASSPPGLAGGEFF. Full variable domain (rest looked up from reference TRBV28 and TRBJ2-1): DVKVTQSSRYLVKRTGEKVFLECVQDMDHENMFWYRQDPGLGLRLIYFSYDVKMKEKGDIPEGYSVSREKKERFSLILESASTNQTSMYLCASSPPGLAGGEFFGPGTRLTVL.

The chain recombines TRBV7-9 with TRBJ2-5, with TRBD2 identical over 13 bases. Germline V lookup: CDR1 SEHNR, CDR2 FQNEAQ (reference sequence). V lost 5 bases and J lost 3; bases outside the gene matches: 3. The CDR3 contains 15 residues. CDR3 amino acids: CASSPGTSGKETQYF. For the CDR3, the DNA is TGTGCCAGCAGCCCCGGGACTAGCGGGAAAGAGACCCAGTACTTC.

This clone was seen only once. The CDR3 reads CASRNGEIYGYTF. CDR3 nucleotides: TGCGCCAGCAGGAATGGGGAGATCTATGGCTACACCTTC. V gene TRBV10-2 combines with J gene TRBJ1-2; no reliable D call. Trimming removed 6 bases at V and 4 bases at J, with 12 bases between. Germline CDR1 is WSHSY and CDR2 is SAAADI. CDR3 length: 13 residues.

This clone came up once. The V call is TRBV5-1, the J call TRBJ2-2, with 8 nucleotides matching TRBD1. After removal of 4 bases from V and 5 bases from J, the junction contained 7 bases not matched to a gene. This CDR3 comprises 15 residues. In germline, CDR1 is SGHRS, CDR2 YFSETQ. CDR3 DNA sequence: TGCGCCAGCAGCACCGGGACAGGAGGTACCGGGGAGCTGTTTTTT. Residues: CASSTGTGGTGELFF.

V is TRBV11-2 and J is TRBJ2-1, with TRBD2 matching 11 bases. CDR1 and CDR2 from the germline V gene are SGHAT and FQNNGV. Unmatched junction bases numbered 12, after V lost 4 bases and J lost 10 bases. The CDR3 is 16 residues long. Here the CDR3 reads CASSSRILAGVGEQFF. As DNA, the CDR3 is TGTGCCAGCAGCTCTCGAATACTAGCGGGAGTAGGGGAGCAGTTCTTC.

The count of this clone is one. This chain links TRBV5-1 with TRBJ1-2; D possibly corresponds to TRBD1 (5 bases). CDR3 length: 14 residues. Trimming stripped 4 bases from V and 4 bases from J, with 14 bases between. Germline CDR1 and CDR2: SGHRS and YFSETQ. CDR3 protein: CASSPGQGGYGYTF. The DNA for the CDR3 is TGCGCCAGCAGCCCCGGGCAGGGAGGCTATGGCTACACCTTC.

The chain uses TRBV6-1 and TRBJ2-2, with unresolved D. The CDR3 totals 12 residues. Looked up from germline, CDR1 is MNHNS and CDR2 is SASEGT. Trimming removed 8 bases at V and 4 bases at J, with 8 bases between. CDR3 sequence (DNA): TGTGCCAGCGATTCCGGCACCGGGGAGCTGTTTTTT. As protein: CASDSGTGELFF.

This CDR3 is CAITDPNNEQFF. The CDR3 nucleotides read TGTGCCATCACCGACCCTAACAATGAGCAGTTCTTC. J is TRBJ2-1 and V is TRBV10-3; no reliable D call. The V end lost 7 bases, the J end lost 5 bases, and 9 bases lay between the germline ends. CDR1 and CDR2 (germline): ENHRY, SYGVKD. CDR3 length equals 12 residues.

The chain employs TRBV9 and TRBJ1-4; 7 bases align to TRBD1. Trimming cost V 4 bases and J 4 bases; bases outside gene matches: 4. The germline CDR1 and CDR2 sequences are SGDLS and YYNGEE. The CDR3 is 14 residues long. CDR3 nucleotide sequence: TGTGCCAGCAGCTTACAGGGGAGTAATGAAAAACTGTTTTTT. Protein sequence: CASSLQGSNEKLFF.

The chain couples TRBV7-6 to TRBJ1-4; possible D gene TRBD1, 6 bases. The length of the CDR3 is 15 residues. Germline CDR1 and CDR2: SGHVS and FNYEAQ. The V gene lost 4 bases and the J gene lost 4 bases, with 13 bases spanning the gap. The CDR3 region is CASSSAGQRNEKLFF. The CDR3 region has the DNA TGTGCCAGCAGCTCCGCCGGACAGCGTAATGAAAAACTGTTTTTT.

V and J are TRBV7-9 and TRBJ2-5; the D is unclear. V was trimmed by 5 bases and J by 5 bases, leaving 9 bases between them. The CDR3 totals 12 residues. From germline, CDR1 is SEHNR and CDR2 FQNEAQ (reference sequence). For the CDR3, the DNA is TGTGCCAGCAGCCCCGGATATGAGACCCAGTACTTC. Translating gives CASSPGYETQYF. The full variable domain, in which reference TRBV7-9 and TRBJ2-5 provide the parts outside the CDR3, is DTGVSQNPRHKITKRGQNVTFRCDPISEHNRLYWYRQTLGQGPEFLTYFQNEAQLEKSRLLSDRFSAERPKGSFSTLEIQRTEQGDSAMYLCASSPGYETQYFGPGTRLLVL.

This clone has only a few counts. This chain links TRBV6-5 with TRBJ1-1; D call uncertain. The CDR3 runs 12 residues. The V end lost 5 bases, the J end lost 0 bases, and 4 bases lay between the germline ends. Per the germline V gene, CDR1 is MNHEY and CDR2 is SVGAGI. Here the CDR3 DNA reads TGTGCCAGCAGTCGGCTGAACACTGAAGCTTTCTTT. It translates to CASSRLNTEAFF.

The J gene is TRBJ2-7, the V gene TRBV2; 10 bases are shared with TRBD2. Trimming at V came to 2 bases and at J to 5 bases, leaving 6 bases not matched to a gene. The germline CDR1 and CDR2 sequences are SNHLY and FYNNEI. The CDR3 sequence is 15 residues long. The CDR3 DNA sequence: TGTGCCAGCAGTGAAAAACCTAGCGGGAGTCACGAGCAGTACTTC. The encoded protein is CASSEKPSGSHEQYF. Based on the CDR3 plus reference TRBV2 and TRBJ2-7, the full variable domain is EPEVTQTPSHQVTQMGQEVILRCVPISNHLYFYWYRQILGQKVEFLVSFYNNEISEKSEIFDDQFSVERPDGSNFTLKIRSTKLEDSAMYFCASSEKPSGSHEQYFGPGTRLTVT.

This clone was recorded only once. The rearrangement joins TRBV5-5 to TRBJ1-2; 7 nucleotides line up with TRBD1. The CDR3 has 13 amino acids. V shed 2 bases and J 8 bases; nucleotides not matched to a gene: 6. Germline CDR1 is SGHKS and CDR2 is YYEKEE (reference sequence). The CDR3 here is CASSLEGALGYTF. As DNA, the CDR3 is TGTGCCAGCAGCTTAGAGGGGGCTCTGGGCTACACCTTC.

CDR3 residues: CASTLGAGLYGYTF. The CDR3 DNA reads TGTGCCAGCACCCTAGGGGCGGGGCTCTATGGCTACACCTTC. The chain couples TRBV7-2 to TRBJ1-2, with D possibly matching TRBD1 (5 bases). V was pared by 7 bases and J by 4 bases, with 16 bases between. The length of the CDR3 is 14 residues. Germline V gives CDR1 SGHTA, CDR2 FQGNSA.

This CDR3 is CASSLSLRPPYEQYF. The CDR3 DNA sequence: TGTGCCAGCAGTTTATCGCTGAGGCCCCCCTACGAGCAGTACTTC. The rearrangement links TRBV28 to TRBJ2-7, with no clear D. In germline, CDR1 is MDHEN, CDR2 SYDVKM. The CDR3 consists of 15 residues. V was clipped by 1 base and J by 2 bases, with 12 bases between them.

The rearrangement joins TRBV10-3 to TRBJ2-1; 8 nucleotides align to TRBD1. Germline lookup yields CDR1 ENHRY and CDR2 SYGVKD. V was clipped by 6 bases and J by 5 bases; unmatched bases: 6. The CDR3 sequence is 14 residues long. The CDR3 spells CAIRVTDRDNEQFF. DNA for the CDR3: TGTGCCATCAGGGTTACGGACAGGGACAATGAGCAGTTCTTC.

The V call is TRBV2, the J call TRBJ1-2; D may be TRBD1 (5 bases). This CDR3 is built from 15 residues. V lost 0 bases to trimming and J lost 8 bases, with 16 bases between them. Germline V CDR1 and CDR2: SNHLY, FYNNEI. CDR3 coding DNA: TGTGCCAGCAGTGAAGCGTTATTGTTCGGGGACGGCTACACCTTC. It yields the protein CASSEALLFGDGYTF. Variable domain in full (rest from reference TRBV2 and TRBJ1-2): EPEVTQTPSHQVTQMGQEVILRCVPISNHLYFYWYRQILGQKVEFLVSFYNNEISEKSEIFDDQFSVERPDGSNFTLKIRSTKLEDSAMYFCASSEALLFGDGYTFGSGTRLTVV.

This clone was seen a handful of times. The chain recombines TRBV5-4 with TRBJ1-1; D gene uncertain. CDR1 and CDR2 from the germline V gene are SGHNT and YYREEE (reference sequence). This CDR3 is 14 amino acids long. The V end was cut by 4 bases, the J end by 3 bases, with 13 bases between. This CDR3 is CASSDSGRDTEAFF. Here the CDR3 DNA reads TGTGCCAGCAGCGATTCGGGGAGGGACACTGAAGCTTTCTTT.

This chain uses TRBV18 with TRBJ1-1; 8 bases match TRBD1. Germline V gives CDR1 KGHSH, CDR2 LQKENI. The CDR3 totals 15 residues. The V and J ends lost 6 bases and 4 bases, in that order; junction bases with no gene match: 10. CDR3 in amino acids: CASSKPQGVSTEAFF. Here the CDR3 DNA reads TGTGCCAGCTCGAAACCACAGGGGGTAAGCACTGAAGCTTTCTTT.